This T cell receptor (beta chain) is drawn from a study of OX40 agonist ivuxolimab in advanced cancers. As for the study in general: The treatment was a fully human IgG2 OX40 agonist, ivuxolimab. Patients receiving dose escalation had hepatocellular carcinoma, melanoma, renal cell or head and neck cancer. Study results and caveats: By week 6 at 0.1 to 3.0 mg/kg, blood CD4+ and CD8+ T cells had expanded clonally. Compared with CD4+, CD8+ T cells on average had more expanded clones.

About this clone itself: The antigen is not known.

V dropped 4 bases and J dropped 5 bases, with 11 bases sitting between them. Germline CDR1 reads PRHDT; CDR2 reads FYEKMQ (reference sequence). The length of the CDR3 is 13 residues. The assay was immunoSEQ multiplex PCR, and TCRdb's table has in-frame clones only and misses some. The profile shows approximately 27,000 clones, about 90% of them singletons. The J gene is TRBJ2-5, the V gene TRBV13; D call uncertain. The sample in question was CD4+ or CD8+ T cells sorted from blood, obtained in a trial of the OX40 agonist ivuxolimab. The receptor's source is an adult with an advanced solid tumor such as melanoma, head and neck, liver or kidney cancer. CDR3 bases: TGTGCCAGCAGCTCCAGATATACGGAGACCCAGTACTTC. It is translated as CASSSRYTETQYF.